This T cell receptor (beta chain) emerged from a study of CD8 T cells in Susac syndrome (dated by TCRdb to about 2019). General notes on the study: Whether CD8+ T cell activation and differentiation in Susac syndrome was antigen driven was tested using repertoire sequencing. What the research found in general, with its limitations: The number of individuals in the TCR sequencing and HLA analysis was recognized as being relatively small.

RNA was extracted using the RNeasy kit, and roughly 0.45 to 1 ug of the RNA was reverse transcribed with random hexamers. The immunoSEQ multiplex PCR assay, covering 54 Vbeta and 13 Jbeta segments, was used to amplify TCR beta CDR3 regions. To correct PCR amplification bias, a synthetic template baseline was used for both primer optimization and computational correction. The authors processed their data as follows. Reads were assigned to V, D and J genes according to IMGT and analyzed in immunoSEQ Analyzer, with only productive sequences retained. Clonality was calculated as one minus the Shannon entropy normalized by log2 of the number of productive unique sequences. For each patient and control, public and private clones were evaluated among the 100 most prevalent clones. Clones were defined as Susac-specific if absent from the healthy and MS cohorts, from 1052 published viral clones and from other ImmuneACCESS disease sequences. The raw public data were reprocessed by TCRdb itself: fastp quality trimming at Q25, MiXCR clonotype calling, in-frame beta chains only. Rows merge per CDR3 protein into single entries with the most common DNA and genes. TCRdb assigned the V and J calls; the authors' analysis was not used. Across this sample there are some 220,000 distinct CDR3 sequences, with around 96% seen only once. Less than 0.095% of the sample is taken by the ten largest.

Details on this clonotype: It has no known antigen specificity. No per-base quality is available; no much larger clone lies one base away.

Peripheral blood CD8+ and CD4+ T cells from healthy donors, Susac syndrome patients and multiple sclerosis patients were profiled using high-throughput TCR beta sequencing. Treatment-naive patients with stable or active relapsing-remitting disease fulfilling revised McDonald criteria were used as multiple sclerosis controls. CD8+ TEMRA cells were enriched by FACS, while bulk CD8+ and CD4+ T cells were purified by magnetic negative isolation. Blood was collected in EDTA tubes and processed within 24 hours, with PBMCs isolated through density gradient centrifugation. PBMCs intended for TCR sequencing were cryopreserved in liquid nitrogen and thawed later in a water bath at 37 degrees C. A purity of at least 90% was achieved for sorted or isolated CD4+, CD8+ and CD8+ TEMRA cells. The trim is 6 bases for V and 2 bases for J, with a gap of 9 bases between the germline ends. There are 12 amino acids in the CDR3, from cysteine to phenylalanine inclusive. Solely the CDR3 DNA is kept, with 36 bases framed from the first base. The germline V gene (reference sequence) yields DFQATT for CDR1 and SNEGSKA for CDR2.

Sequencing was performed on CD4+ T cells from PBMCs. This sequence uses TRBV20-1 and TRBJ2-3, with no confident D gene call. This clonotype was sampled from a human donor with multiple sclerosis. In nucleotides, the sequence is TGCAGTGCAGATAACCCCACAGATACGCAGTATTTT. It translates to CSADNPTDTQYF.